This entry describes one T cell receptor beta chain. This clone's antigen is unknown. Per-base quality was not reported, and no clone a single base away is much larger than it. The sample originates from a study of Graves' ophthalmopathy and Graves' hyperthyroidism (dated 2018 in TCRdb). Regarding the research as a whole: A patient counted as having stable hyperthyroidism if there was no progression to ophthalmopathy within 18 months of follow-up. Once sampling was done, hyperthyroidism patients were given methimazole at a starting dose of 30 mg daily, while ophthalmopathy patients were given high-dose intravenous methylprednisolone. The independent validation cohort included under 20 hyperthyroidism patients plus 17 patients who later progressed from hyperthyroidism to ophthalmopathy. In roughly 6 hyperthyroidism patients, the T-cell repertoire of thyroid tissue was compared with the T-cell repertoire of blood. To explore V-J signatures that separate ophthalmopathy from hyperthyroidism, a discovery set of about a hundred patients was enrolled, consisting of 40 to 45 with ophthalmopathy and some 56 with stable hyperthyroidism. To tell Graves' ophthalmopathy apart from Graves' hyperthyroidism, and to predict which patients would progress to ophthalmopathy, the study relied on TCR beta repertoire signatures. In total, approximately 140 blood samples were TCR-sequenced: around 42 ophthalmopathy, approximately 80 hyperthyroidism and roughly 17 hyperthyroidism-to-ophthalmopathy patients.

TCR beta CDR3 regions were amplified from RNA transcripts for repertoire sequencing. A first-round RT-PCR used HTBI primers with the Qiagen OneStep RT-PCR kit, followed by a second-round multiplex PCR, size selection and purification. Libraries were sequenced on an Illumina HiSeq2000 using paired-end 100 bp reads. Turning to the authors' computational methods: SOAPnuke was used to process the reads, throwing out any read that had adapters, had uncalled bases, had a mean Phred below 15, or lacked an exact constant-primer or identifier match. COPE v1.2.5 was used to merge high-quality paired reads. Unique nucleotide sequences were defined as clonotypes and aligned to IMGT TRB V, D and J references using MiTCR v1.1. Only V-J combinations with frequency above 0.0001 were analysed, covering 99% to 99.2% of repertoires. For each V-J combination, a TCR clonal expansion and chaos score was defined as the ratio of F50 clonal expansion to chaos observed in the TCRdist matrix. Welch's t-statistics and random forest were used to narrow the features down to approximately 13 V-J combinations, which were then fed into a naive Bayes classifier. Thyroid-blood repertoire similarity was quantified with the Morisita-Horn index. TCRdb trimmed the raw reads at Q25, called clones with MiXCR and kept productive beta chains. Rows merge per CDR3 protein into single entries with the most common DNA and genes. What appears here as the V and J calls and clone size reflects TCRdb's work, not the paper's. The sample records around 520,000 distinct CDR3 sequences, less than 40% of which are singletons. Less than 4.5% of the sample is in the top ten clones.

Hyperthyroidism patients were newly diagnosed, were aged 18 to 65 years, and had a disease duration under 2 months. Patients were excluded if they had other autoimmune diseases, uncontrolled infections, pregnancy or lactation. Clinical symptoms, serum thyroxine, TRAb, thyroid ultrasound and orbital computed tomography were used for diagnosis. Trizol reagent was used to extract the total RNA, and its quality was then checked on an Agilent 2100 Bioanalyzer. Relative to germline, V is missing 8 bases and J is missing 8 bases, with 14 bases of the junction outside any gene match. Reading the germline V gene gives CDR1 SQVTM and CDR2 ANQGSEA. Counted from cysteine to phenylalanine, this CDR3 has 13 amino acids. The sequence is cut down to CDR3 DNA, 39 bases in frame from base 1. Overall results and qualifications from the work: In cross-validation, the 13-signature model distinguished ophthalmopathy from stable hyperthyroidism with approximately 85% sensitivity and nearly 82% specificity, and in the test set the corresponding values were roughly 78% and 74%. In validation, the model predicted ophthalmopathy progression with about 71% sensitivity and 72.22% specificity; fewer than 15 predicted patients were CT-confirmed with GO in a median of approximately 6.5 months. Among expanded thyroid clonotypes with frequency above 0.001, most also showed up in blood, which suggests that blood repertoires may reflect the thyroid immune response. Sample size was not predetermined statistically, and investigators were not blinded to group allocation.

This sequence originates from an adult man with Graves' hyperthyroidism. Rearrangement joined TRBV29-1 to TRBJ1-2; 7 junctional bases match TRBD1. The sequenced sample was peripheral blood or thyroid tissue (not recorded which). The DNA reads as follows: TGCAGCAGCCAAGACAGGGCGGGGCTCGGCTACACCTTC. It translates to CSSQDRAGLGYTF.